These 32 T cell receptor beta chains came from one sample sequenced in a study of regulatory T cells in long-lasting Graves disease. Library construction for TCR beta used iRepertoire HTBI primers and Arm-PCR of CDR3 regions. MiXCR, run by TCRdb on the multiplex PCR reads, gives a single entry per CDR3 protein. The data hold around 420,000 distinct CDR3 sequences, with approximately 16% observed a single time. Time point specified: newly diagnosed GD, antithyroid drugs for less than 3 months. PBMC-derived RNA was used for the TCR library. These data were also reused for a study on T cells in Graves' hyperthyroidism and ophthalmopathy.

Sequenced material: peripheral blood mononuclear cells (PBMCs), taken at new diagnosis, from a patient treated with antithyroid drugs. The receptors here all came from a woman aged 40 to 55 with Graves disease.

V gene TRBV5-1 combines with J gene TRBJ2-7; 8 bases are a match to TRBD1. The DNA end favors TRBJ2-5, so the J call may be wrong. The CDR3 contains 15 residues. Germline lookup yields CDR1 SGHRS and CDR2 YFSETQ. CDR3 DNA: TGCGCCAGCAGCATAAATACAGGGGGCCAAGAGACCCAGTACTTC. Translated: CASSINTGGQETQYF.

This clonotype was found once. The CDR3 DNA is TGTGCCAGCAGTGAAAATCTTCCCTCTAATGCGGGAGTGCCAGATACGCAGTATTTT. Translation gives CASSENLPSNAGVPDTQYF. This chain links TRBV6-1 with TRBJ2-3; 7 bases line up with TRBD2. Germline loops: CDR1 MNHNS, CDR2 SASEGT. The CDR3 is made up of 19 amino acids. V shed 2 bases and J 4 bases; nucleotides not matched to a gene: 18.

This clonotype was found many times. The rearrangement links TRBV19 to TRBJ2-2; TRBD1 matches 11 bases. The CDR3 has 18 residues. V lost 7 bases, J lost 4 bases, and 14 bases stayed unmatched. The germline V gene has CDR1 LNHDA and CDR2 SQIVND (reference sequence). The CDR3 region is CASNLGDRGTASTGELFF. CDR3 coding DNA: TGTGCCAGTAACCTCGGGGACAGGGGGACCGCGAGCACCGGGGAGCTGTTTTTT.

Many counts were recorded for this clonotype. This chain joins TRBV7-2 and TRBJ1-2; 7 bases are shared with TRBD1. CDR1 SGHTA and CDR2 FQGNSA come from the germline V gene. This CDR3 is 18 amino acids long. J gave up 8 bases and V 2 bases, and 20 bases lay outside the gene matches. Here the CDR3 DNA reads TGTGCCAGCAGCTTAAGTTTGACAGGGAAAAGTCGTCGTCGGGGCTACACCTTC. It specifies CASSLSLTGKSRRRGYTF. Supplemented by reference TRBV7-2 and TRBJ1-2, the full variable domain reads GAGVSQSPSNKVTEKGKDVELRCDPISGHTALYWYRQSLGQGLEFLIYFQGNSAPDKSGLPSDRFSAERTGGSVSTLTIQRTQQEDSAVYLCASSLSLTGKSRRRGYTFGSGTRLTVV.

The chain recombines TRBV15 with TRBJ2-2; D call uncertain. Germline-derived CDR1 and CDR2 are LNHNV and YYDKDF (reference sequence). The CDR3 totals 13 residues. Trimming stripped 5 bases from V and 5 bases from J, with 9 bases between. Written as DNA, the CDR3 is TGTGCCACCAGCGCTAGGAGAACCGGGGAGCTGTTTTTT. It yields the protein CATSARRTGELFF.

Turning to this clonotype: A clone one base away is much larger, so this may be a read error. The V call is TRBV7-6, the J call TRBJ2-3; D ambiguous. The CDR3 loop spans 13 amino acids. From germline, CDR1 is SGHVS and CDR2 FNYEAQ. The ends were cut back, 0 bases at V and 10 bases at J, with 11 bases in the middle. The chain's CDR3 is CASSLAYADAQYF. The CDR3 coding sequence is TGTGCCAGCAGCTTAGCGTACGCCGATGCGCAGTATTTT.

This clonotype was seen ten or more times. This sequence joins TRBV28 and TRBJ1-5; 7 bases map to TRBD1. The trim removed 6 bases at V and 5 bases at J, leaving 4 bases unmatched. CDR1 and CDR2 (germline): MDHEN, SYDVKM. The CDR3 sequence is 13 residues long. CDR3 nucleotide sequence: TGTGCCAGCAGGGGCAGGGGGTATCAGCCCCAGCATTTT. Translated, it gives CASRGRGYQPQHF. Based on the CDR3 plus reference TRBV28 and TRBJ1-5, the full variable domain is DVKVTQSSRYLVKRTGEKVFLECVQDMDHENMFWYRQDPGLGLRLIYFSYDVKMKEKGDIPEGYSVSREKKERFSLILESASTNQTSMYLCASRGRGYQPQHFGDGTRLSIL.

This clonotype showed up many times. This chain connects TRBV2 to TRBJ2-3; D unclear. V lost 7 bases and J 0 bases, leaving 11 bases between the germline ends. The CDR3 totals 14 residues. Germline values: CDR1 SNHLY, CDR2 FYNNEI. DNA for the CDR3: TGTGCCAGCATTCTCTCTACTAGCACAGATACGCAGTATTTT. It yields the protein CASILSTSTDTQYF. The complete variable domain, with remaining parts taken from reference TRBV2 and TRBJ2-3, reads EPEVTQTPSHQVTQMGQEVILRCVPISNHLYFYWYRQILGQKVEFLVSFYNNEISEKSEIFDDQFSVERPDGSNFTLKIRSTKLEDSAMYFCASILSTSTDTQYFGPGTRLTVL.

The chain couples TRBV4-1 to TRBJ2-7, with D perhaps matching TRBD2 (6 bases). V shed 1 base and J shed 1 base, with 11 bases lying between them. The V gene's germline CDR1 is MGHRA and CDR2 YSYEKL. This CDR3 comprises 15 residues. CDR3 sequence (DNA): TGCGCCAGCAGCCAAGTTGGCGGGACGTCCTACGAGCAGTACTTC. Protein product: CASSQVGGTSYEQYF.

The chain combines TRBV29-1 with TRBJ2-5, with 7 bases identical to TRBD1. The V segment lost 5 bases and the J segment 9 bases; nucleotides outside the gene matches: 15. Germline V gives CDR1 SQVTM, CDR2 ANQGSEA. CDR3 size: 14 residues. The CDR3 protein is CSVSRDSPNGAQYF. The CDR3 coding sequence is TGCAGCGTTTCCCGGGACAGCCCTAACGGGGCCCAGTACTTC.

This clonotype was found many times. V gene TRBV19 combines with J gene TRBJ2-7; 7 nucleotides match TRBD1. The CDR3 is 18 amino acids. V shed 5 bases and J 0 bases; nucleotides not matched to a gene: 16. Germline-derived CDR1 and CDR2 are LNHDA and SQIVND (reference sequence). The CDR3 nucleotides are TGTGCCAGTAGTCGGGCGCGGACAGGCGGAGTATCCTCCTACGAGCAGTACTTC. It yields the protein CASSRARTGGVSSYEQYF.

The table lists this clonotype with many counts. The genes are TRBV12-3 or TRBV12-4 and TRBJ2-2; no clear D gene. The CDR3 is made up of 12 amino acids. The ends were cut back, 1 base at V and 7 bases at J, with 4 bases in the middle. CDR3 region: CASSLGYGELFF. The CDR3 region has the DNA TGTGCCAGCAGTTTAGGGTACGGGGAGCTGTTTTTT.

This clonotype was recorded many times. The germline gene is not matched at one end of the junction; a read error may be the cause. The CDR3 loop reads CASSPPGRLNTGELFF. For the CDR3, the DNA is TGTGCCAGCTCCCCACCGGGACGGCTGAACACCGGGGAGCTGTTTTTT. The gene calls are TRBV18 and TRBJ2-2, with D perhaps being TRBD1 or TRBD2 (5 bases each). Germline values: CDR1 KGHSH, CDR2 LQKENI. There are 16 residues in the CDR3.

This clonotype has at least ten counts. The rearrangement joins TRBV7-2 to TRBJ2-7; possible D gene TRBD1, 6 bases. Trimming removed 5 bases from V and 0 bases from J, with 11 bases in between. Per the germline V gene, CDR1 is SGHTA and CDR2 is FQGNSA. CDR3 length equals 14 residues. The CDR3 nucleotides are TGTGCCAGCAGCCCGCGGACAGCCTCCTACGAGCAGTACTTC. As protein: CASSPRTASYEQYF. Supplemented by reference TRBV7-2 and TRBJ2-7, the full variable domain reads GAGVSQSPSNKVTEKGKDVELRCDPISGHTALYWYRQSLGQGLEFLIYFQGNSAPDKSGLPSDRFSAERTGGSVSTLTIQRTQQEDSAVYLCASSPRTASYEQYFGPGTRLTVT.

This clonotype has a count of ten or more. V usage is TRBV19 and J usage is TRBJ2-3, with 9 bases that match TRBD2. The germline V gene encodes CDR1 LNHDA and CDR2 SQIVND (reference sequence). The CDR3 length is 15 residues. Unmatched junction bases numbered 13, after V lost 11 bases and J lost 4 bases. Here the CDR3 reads CACSWREGFPDTQYF. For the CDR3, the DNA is TGTGCCTGCTCCTGGCGGGAGGGCTTCCCAGATACGCAGTATTTT.

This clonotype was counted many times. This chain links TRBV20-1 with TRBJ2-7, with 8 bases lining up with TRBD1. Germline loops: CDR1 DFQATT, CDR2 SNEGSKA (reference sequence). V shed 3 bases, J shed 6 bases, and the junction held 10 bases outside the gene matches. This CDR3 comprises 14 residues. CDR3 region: CSARGQGAHFEQYF. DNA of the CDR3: TGCAGTGCTAGGGGGCAGGGGGCTCATTTCGAGCAGTACTTC.

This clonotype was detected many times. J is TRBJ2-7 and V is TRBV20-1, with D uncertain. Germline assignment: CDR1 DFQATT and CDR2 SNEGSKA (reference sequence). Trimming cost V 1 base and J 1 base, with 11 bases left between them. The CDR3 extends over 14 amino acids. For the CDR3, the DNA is TGCAGTGCTAGAGGTCTCGGCAGATCCTACGAGCAGTACTTC. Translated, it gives CSARGLGRSYEQYF.

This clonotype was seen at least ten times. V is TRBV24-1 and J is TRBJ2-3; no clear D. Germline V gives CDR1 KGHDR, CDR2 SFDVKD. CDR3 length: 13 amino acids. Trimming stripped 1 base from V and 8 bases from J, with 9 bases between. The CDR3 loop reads CATSDFGWGTQYF. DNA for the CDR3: TGTGCCACCAGTGATTTCGGGTGGGGTACGCAGTATTTT.

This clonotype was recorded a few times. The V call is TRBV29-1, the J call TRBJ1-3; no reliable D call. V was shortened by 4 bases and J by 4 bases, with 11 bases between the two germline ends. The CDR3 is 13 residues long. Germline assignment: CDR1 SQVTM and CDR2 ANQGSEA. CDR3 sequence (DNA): TGCAGCGTTGGATGGTCAGCGGGAAACACCATATATTTT. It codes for CSVGWSAGNTIYF.

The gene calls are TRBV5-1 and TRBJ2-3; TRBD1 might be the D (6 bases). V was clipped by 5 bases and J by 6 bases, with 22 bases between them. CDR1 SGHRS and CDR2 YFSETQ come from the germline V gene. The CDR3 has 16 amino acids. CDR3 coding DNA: TGCGCCAGCAGGCCCTATTTTCAAACAGGGTCCGATACGCAGTATTTT. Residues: CASRPYFQTGSDTQYF. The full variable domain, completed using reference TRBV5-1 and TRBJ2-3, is KAGVTQTPRYLIKTRGQQVTLSCSPISGHRSVSWYQQTPGQGLQFLFEYFSETQRNKGNFPGRFSGRQFSNSRSEMNVSTLELGDSALYLCASRPYFQTGSDTQYFGPGTRLTVL.

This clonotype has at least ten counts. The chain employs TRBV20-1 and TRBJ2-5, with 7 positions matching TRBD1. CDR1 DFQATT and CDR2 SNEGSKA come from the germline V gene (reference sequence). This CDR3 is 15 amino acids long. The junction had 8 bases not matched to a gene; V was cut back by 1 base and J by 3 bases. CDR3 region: CSARGRGRGKETQYF. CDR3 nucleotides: TGCAGTGCTAGAGGGCGCGGCAGGGGGAAAGAGACCCAGTACTTC.

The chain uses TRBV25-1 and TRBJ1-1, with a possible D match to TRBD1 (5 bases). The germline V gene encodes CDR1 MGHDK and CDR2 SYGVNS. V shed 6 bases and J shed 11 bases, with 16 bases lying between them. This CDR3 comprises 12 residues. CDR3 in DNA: TGTGCCAGCAGGAGGGCAGGGTCGCGTGCTTTCTTT. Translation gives CASRRAGSRAFF.

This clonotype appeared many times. This CDR3 reads CASSQGRGIQETQYF. The CDR3 DNA reads TGTGCCAGCAGCCAGGGGCGGGGCATACAAGAGACCCAGTACTTC. V and J are TRBV7-2 and TRBJ2-5; D assignment may be TRBD1 or TRBD2 (6 bases each). V lost 5 bases to trimming and J lost 2 bases, with 15 bases between them. Germline CDR1 is SGHTA and CDR2 is FQGNSA. The CDR3 contains 15 residues.

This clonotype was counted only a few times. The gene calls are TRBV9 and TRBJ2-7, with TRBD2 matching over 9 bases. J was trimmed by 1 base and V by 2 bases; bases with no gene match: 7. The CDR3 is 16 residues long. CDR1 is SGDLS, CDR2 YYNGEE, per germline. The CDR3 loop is CASSVGGSGSSYEQYF. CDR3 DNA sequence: TGTGCCAGCAGCGTCGGGGGTAGCGGGAGTTCCTACGAGCAGTACTTC.

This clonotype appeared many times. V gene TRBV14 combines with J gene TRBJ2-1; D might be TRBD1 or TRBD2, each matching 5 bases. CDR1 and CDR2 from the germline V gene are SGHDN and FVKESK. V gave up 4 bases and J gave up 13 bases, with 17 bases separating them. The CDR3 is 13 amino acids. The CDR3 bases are TGTGCCAGCAGCCCCGTTAGACGGGGCATACAGTTCTTC. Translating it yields CASSPVRRGIQFF.

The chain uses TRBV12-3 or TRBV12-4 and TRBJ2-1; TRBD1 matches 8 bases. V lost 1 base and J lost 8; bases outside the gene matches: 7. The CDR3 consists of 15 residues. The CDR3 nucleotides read TGTGCCAGCAGTTTAGTCAGGGGGCCACGGGATGAGCAGTTCTTC. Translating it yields CASSLVRGPRDEQFF.

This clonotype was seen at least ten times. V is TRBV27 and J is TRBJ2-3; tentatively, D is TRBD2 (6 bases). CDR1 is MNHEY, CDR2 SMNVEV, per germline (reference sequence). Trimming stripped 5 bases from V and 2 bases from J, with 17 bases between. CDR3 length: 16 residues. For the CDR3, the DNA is TGTGCCAGCAGTCTCCCGGTGGCGGGATACACAGATACGCAGTATTTT. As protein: CASSLPVAGYTDTQYF.

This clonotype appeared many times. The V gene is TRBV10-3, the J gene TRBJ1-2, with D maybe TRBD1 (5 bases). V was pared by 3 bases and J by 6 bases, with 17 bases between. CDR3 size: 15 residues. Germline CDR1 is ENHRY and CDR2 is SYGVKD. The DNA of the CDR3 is TGTGCCATCAGTGATTCAGGGTTCATCGACGATGGCTACACCTTC. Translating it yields CAISDSGFIDDGYTF.

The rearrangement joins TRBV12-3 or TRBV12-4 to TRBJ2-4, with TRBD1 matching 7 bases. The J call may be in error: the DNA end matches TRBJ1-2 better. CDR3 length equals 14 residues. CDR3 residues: CASSFGETGQGYTF. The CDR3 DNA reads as TGTGCCAGCAGTTTCGGGGAGACAGGGCAGGGCTACACCTTC.

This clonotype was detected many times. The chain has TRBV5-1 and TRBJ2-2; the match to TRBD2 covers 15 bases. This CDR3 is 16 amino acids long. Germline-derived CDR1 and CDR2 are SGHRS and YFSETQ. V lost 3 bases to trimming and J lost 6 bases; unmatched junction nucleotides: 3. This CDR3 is CASSSGTSGGSGELFF. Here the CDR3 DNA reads TGCGCCAGCAGCTCCGGGACTAGCGGGGGGTCCGGGGAGCTGTTTTTT.

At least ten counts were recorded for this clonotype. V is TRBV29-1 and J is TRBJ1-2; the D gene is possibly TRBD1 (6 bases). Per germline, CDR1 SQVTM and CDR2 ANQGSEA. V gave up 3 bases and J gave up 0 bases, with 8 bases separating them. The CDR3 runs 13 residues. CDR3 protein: CSVERTANYGYTF. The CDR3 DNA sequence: TGCAGCGTTGAGAGGACAGCTAACTATGGCTACACCTTC.

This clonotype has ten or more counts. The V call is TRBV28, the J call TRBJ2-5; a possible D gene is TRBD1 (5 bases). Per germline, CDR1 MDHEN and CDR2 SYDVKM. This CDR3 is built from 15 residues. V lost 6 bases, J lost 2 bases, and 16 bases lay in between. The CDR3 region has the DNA TGTGCCAGCAGAAGACAGATAGATTCGCAAGAGACCCAGTACTTC. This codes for CASRRQIDSQETQYF.